This T cell receptor (beta chain) was sequenced in a study of CD8 T cells in Susac syndrome. About the research overall: Within the sequenced Susac syndrome patient group, six exhibited active disease and roughly 8 were in remission.

The germline gives CDR1 LNHNV, CDR2 YYDKDF (reference sequence). The V segment lost 6 bases and the J segment 9 bases; nucleotides outside the gene matches: 7. The CDR3 runs 14 residues. RNA in amounts of roughly 0.5 to 1 ug was reverse transcribed with random hexamers. Multiplex immunoSEQ PCR targeted 54 Vbeta and 13 Jbeta TCR beta segments. In TCRdb, the immunoSEQ multiplex PCR reads were re-called with MiXCR into one record per CDR3 protein. The table includes roughly 150,000 distinct CDR3 sequences, approximately 95% detected once. As judged by recently defined diagnostic criteria, patients with Susac syndrome had definite or probable disease.

Material: CD4+ T cells from PBMCs. This clonotype originated in a human donor with Susac syndrome. This chain links TRBV15 with TRBJ1-6; 8 bases fit TRBD1. The CDR3 here is CATRSGQASSPLHF. The CDR3 coding sequence is TGTGCCACCAGATCGGGACAGGCTAGTTCACCCCTCCACTTT.